What follows are 5 T cell receptor beta chains derived from one specimen sequenced in a study of blood T cell repertoires in COVID-19. Sequencing was performed with immunoSEQ multiplex PCR; in TCRdb, only in-frame clones are kept and a portion is missing. The sample includes hundreds of thousands of clones, more than 80% seen only once; the top ten take around 1%. Input material: PBMCs or T cells enriched from blood (not recorded which). The receptors come from a man younger than 35 who had recovered from COVID-19.

The chain combines TRBV14 with TRBJ2-5, with D unresolved. V shed 4 bases and J shed 4 bases, with 10 bases lying between them. Germline-derived CDR1 and CDR2 are SGHDN and FVKESK. The CDR3 is 13 amino acids. The chain's CDR3 is CASSPGSRETQYF. Written as DNA, the CDR3 is TGTGCCAGCAGCCCCGGTAGTCGAGAGACCCAGTACTTC.

V and J are TRBV11-1 and TRBJ2-1; unclear D gene. Looked up from germline, CDR1 is SGHAT and CDR2 is FQDESV (reference sequence). The CDR3 extends over 15 amino acids. Between the trimmed V and J ends, which lost 1 base and 0 bases, there was a span of 7 bases. For the CDR3, the DNA is TGTGCCAGCAGCTTAGGCGTCGACTCCTACAATGAGCAGTTCTTC. It yields the protein CASSLGVDSYNEQFF.

The J gene is TRBJ1-1, the V gene TRBV12-3 or TRBV12-4; D not certain. The CDR3 spans 12 residues. Between the trimmed V and J ends, which lost 6 bases and 2 bases, there was a span of 7 bases. The CDR3 DNA reads as TGTGCCAGCAGACCGGTCAACACTGAAGCTTTCTTT. The encoded protein is CASRPVNTEAFF.

V and J are TRBV5-1 and TRBJ1-1; 7 bases are a match to TRBD1. The CDR3 runs 16 residues. After removal of 4 bases from V and 0 bases from J, the junction contained 9 bases not matched to a gene. The V gene's germline CDR1 is SGHRS and CDR2 YFSETQ. CDR3 DNA sequence: TGCGCCAGCAGCCCACCGACAGGGACGATGAACACTGAAGCTTTCTTT. This encodes CASSPPTGTMNTEAFF.

The chain joins TRBV5-1 to TRBJ1-2; 7 nucleotides align to TRBD1. Germline CDR1 is SGHRS and CDR2 is YFSETQ. The V segment lost 4 bases and the J segment 2 bases; nucleotides outside the gene matches: 8. CDR3 length: 15 amino acids. The CDR3 DNA sequence: TGCGCCAGCAGCGTGGGACAGCAGATGAACTATGGCTACACCTTC. Translated: CASSVGQQMNYGYTF.